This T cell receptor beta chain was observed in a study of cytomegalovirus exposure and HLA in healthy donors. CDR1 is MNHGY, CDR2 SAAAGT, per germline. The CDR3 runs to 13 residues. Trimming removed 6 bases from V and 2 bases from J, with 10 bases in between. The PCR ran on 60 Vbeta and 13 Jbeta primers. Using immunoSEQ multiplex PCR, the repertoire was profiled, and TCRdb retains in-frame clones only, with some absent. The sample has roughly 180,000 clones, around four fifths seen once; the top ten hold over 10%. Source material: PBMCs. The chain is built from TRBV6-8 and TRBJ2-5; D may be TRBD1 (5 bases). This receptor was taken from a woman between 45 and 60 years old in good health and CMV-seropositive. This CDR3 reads CASSIQEQETQYF. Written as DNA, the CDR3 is TGTGCCAGCAGCATACAGGAACAAGAGACCCAGTACTTC.